The 14 T cell receptor beta chains below were found in one sample sequenced in a study of T-cell memory formation after mild COVID-19. MiXCR was run by TCRdb on the 5' RACE reads, yielding one entry per CDR3 protein. The data contain tens of thousands of distinct CDR3 sequences, about 13% of them seen just once; the ten biggest clones take up about 25%. Sequencing was done on a sample of PBMCs or a T cell subset sorted from them (not recorded which). These TCRs come from an adult woman who had mild COVID-19 (a few samples of this study predate the infection). Cell type and time point are not known.

This clonotype was detected a few times. V usage is TRBV19 and J usage is TRBJ2-7, with D possibly matching TRBD2 (5 bases). CDR1 and CDR2 from the germline V gene are LNHDA and SQIVND (reference sequence). The CDR3 is 14 residues long. Trimming left V 3 bases short and J 3 bases short, with 12 bases between. As DNA, the CDR3 is TGTGCCAGTAGTATCTGGAGCGGTGGCTACGAGCAGTACTTC. This codes for CASSIWSGGYEQYF.

The rearrangement joins TRBV7-9 to TRBJ2-1; 10 positions match TRBD2. Unmatched junction bases numbered 13, after V lost 2 bases and J lost 0 bases. Germline V lookup: CDR1 SEHNR, CDR2 FQNEAQ (reference sequence). The CDR3 is 20 amino acids. The CDR3 coding sequence is TGTGCCAGCAGCTTATTTGGTGCTAGCGGGGGAAGTAGCTCCTACAATGAGCAGTTCTTC. Amino acids: CASSLFGASGGSSSYNEQFF.

This clonotype was observed a few times. This chain links TRBV20-1 with TRBJ1-4, with 7 nucleotides matching TRBD1. Germline V gene data show CDR1 as DFQATT and CDR2 as SNEGSKA (reference sequence). This CDR3 region has 16 residues. Trimming at V came to 4 bases and at J to 0 bases, leaving 8 bases not matched to a gene. The CDR3 region is CSANPRDSATNEKLFF. The CDR3 coding sequence is TGCAGTGCTAACCCGCGGGACAGCGCAACTAATGAAAAACTGTTTTTT.

Ten or more counts support this clonotype. This chain connects TRBV29-1 to TRBJ2-1; D perhaps matches TRBD2 (6 bases). Germline assignment: CDR1 SQVTM and CDR2 ANQGSEA. The CDR3 consists of 11 residues. V lost 3 bases and J 7 bases, leaving 7 bases between the germline ends. DNA of the CDR3: TGCAGCGTTGAGGGGGGAAATGAGCAGTTCTTC. Translating it yields CSVEGGNEQFF.

In this sample, this clonotype turned up many times. The chain links TRBV5-5 to TRBJ2-7; 8 bases line up with TRBD1. Germline CDR1 reads SGHKS; CDR2 reads YYEKEE (reference sequence). Trimming at V came to 4 bases and at J to 5 bases, leaving 14 bases not matched to a gene. This CDR3 spans 16 amino acids. This CDR3 reads CASSPVEGQVFNEQYF. The CDR3 coding sequence is TGTGCCAGCAGCCCGGTGGAGGGACAGGTCTTCAACGAGCAGTACTTC.

The chain has TRBV7-9 and TRBJ2-2; D is unclear. The germline V and J ends were trimmed by 5 bases and 6 bases, with 10 bases remaining between them. CDR1 and CDR2 (germline): SEHNR, FQNEAQ (reference sequence). The CDR3 consists of 13 residues. CDR3 loop: CASSRSDPGELFF. CDR3 DNA sequence: TGTGCCAGCAGCCGCTCTGACCCCGGGGAGCTGTTTTTT. Drawing the rest from reference TRBV7-9 and TRBJ2-2, the complete variable domain is DTGVSQNPRHKITKRGQNVTFRCDPISEHNRLYWYRQTLGQGPEFLTYFQNEAQLEKSRLLSDRFSAERPKGSFSTLEIQRTEQGDSAMYLCASSRSDPGELFFGEGSRLTVL.

The chain employs TRBV7-9 and TRBJ2-3; 7 positions agree with TRBD1. There are 14 residues in the CDR3. V lost 5 bases to trimming and J lost 5 bases; unmatched junction nucleotides: 7. Germline loops: CDR1 SEHNR, CDR2 FQNEAQ (reference sequence). This CDR3 is CASSQTGFGDTQYF. The CDR3 coding sequence is TGTGCCAGCAGCCAGACAGGGTTTGGAGATACGCAGTATTTT. Variable domain in full (rest from reference TRBV7-9 and TRBJ2-3): DTGVSQNPRHKITKRGQNVTFRCDPISEHNRLYWYRQTLGQGPEFLTYFQNEAQLEKSRLLSDRFSAERPKGSFSTLEIQRTEQGDSAMYLCASSQTGFGDTQYFGPGTRLTVL.

This clonotype was counted only a few times. The chain joins TRBV12-3 or TRBV12-4 to TRBJ2-1, with unresolved D. CDR3 length equals 12 residues. V lost 6 bases and J lost 3, with 6 bases in between. DNA for the CDR3: TGTGCCAGCAGGCTGGACTACAATGAGCAGTTCTTC. Amino acid sequence: CASRLDYNEQFF.

This clonotype was counted at least ten times. A read error may produce the germline difference seen at one junction end. J is TRBJ2-7 and V is TRBV5-1, with TRBD1 as a possible D gene (6 bases). This CDR3 comprises 12 residues. Germline V CDR1 and CDR2: SGHRS, YFSETQ. This CDR3 reads CASSSDSYEQYF. CDR3 DNA: TGTGCCAGCAGTTCGGACAGCTACGAGCAGTACTTC.

This clonotype was found a few times. The CDR3 sequence: CSARDPGQGAAGEYF. In DNA, the CDR3 is TGCAGTGCTAGAGATCCGGGACAGGGGGCTGCGGGGGAGTACTTC. This sequence joins TRBV20-1 and TRBJ2-7, with 12 bases aligning to TRBD1. The V segment lost 0 bases and the J segment 11 bases; nucleotides outside the gene matches: 11. The CDR3 length is 15 residues. Germline lookup yields CDR1 DFQATT and CDR2 SNEGSKA (reference sequence).

This clonotype was detected ten times or more. This rearrangement joins TRBV7-6 to TRBJ2-7; possibly TRBD1 for D (6 bases). The CDR3 spans 14 residues. V gave up 5 bases and J gave up 4 bases, with 15 bases separating them. Germline CDR1 is SGHVS and CDR2 is FNYEAQ. The CDR3 spells CASSPGTQNYEQYF. The CDR3 DNA reads TGTGCCAGCAGCCCCGGGACACAGAATTACGAGCAGTACTTC.

This clonotype was seen a few times. The chain employs TRBV7-9 and TRBJ2-1; tentatively, D is TRBD2 (5 bases). Trimming took 0 bases from V and 5 from J, leaving 8 bases between them. CDR1 and CDR2 from the germline V gene are SEHNR and FQNEAQ (reference sequence). The CDR3 consists of 14 residues. Here the CDR3 reads CASSLAGINNEQFF. CDR3 nucleotides: TGTGCCAGCAGCTTAGCCGGGATTAACAATGAGCAGTTCTTC.

J is TRBJ2-7 and V is TRBV5-5; 8 nucleotides align to TRBD1. J was trimmed by 6 bases and V by 4 bases; bases with no gene match: 3. The CDR3 sequence is 12 residues long. Germline CDR1 and CDR2: SGHKS and YYEKEE (reference sequence). CDR3 protein: CASSRGTGEQYF. DNA for the CDR3: TGTGCCAGCAGCCGCGGGACAGGCGAGCAGTACTTC. The full variable domain, its missing parts supplied by reference TRBV5-5 and TRBJ2-7, is DAGVTQSPTHLIKTRGQQVTLRCSPISGHKSVSWYQQVLGQGPQFIFQYYEKEERGRGNFPDRFSARQFPNYSSELNVNALLLGDSALYLCASSRGTGEQYFGPGTRLTVT.

This clonotype was recorded a few times. This chain links TRBV7-3 with TRBJ2-1, with 8 bases identical to TRBD2. The V and J ends lost 6 bases and 5 bases, in that order; junction bases with no gene match: 12. The CDR3 is 16 residues long. In germline, CDR1 is SGHTA, CDR2 FQGTGA. The CDR3 spells CASSLIGGGLDNEQFF. In DNA form, the CDR3 reads TGTGCCAGCAGTCTAATCGGCGGGGGGTTAGACAATGAGCAGTTCTTC.